The clone carrying this TCR beta chain turned up a few times. Antigen: not known. The CDR3 end lies 3 residues beyond the end of the read and is filled in from the germline J gene. This sample was included in a study of T cell clonality in common variable immunodeficiency. Study findings and constraints: Links between repertoire features and CVID complications were heterogeneity-limited. T cell subpopulation sequencing would be needed to explain CVID clonality. CVID subjects showed higher TCRbeta clonality than healthy controls. Reportedly, TCR beta sequences from common variable immunodeficiency showed fewer deletions and N-nucleotide insertions.

From germline, CDR1 is DFQATT and CDR2 SNEGSKA (reference sequence). The CDR3 covers 10 residues. TCRdb keeps only in-frame clones here, not all; method: immunoSEQ multiplex PCR. Observed in the sample are about 7,200 clones, none of them singletons. The receptor's source is a human donor with common variable immunodeficiency. The specimen was peripheral blood mononuclear cells. This chain connects TRBV20-1 to TRBJ2-5; D might be TRBD1 (6 bases). The CDR3 bases that were read are TGCAGTGCCAGGGGAGATACC. It specifies CSARGDT. The whole CDR3 region reads CSARGDTQYF.